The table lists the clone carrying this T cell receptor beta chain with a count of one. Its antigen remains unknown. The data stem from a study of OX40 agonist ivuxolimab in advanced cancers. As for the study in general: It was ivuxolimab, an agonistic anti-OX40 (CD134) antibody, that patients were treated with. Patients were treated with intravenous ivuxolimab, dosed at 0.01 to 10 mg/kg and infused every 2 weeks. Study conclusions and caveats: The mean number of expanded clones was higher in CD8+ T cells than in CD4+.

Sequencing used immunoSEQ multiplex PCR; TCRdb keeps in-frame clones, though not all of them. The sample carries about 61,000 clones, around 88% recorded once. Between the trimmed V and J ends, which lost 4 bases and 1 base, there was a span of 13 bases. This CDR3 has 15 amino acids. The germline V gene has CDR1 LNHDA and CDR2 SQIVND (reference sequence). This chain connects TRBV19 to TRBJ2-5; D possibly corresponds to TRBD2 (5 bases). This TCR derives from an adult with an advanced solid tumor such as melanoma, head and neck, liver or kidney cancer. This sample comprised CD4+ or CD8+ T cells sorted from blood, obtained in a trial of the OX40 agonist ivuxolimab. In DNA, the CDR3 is TGTGCCAGTAGTACCCGGGGTGGTCCCCAAGAGACCCAGTACTTC. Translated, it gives CASSTRGGPQETQYF.